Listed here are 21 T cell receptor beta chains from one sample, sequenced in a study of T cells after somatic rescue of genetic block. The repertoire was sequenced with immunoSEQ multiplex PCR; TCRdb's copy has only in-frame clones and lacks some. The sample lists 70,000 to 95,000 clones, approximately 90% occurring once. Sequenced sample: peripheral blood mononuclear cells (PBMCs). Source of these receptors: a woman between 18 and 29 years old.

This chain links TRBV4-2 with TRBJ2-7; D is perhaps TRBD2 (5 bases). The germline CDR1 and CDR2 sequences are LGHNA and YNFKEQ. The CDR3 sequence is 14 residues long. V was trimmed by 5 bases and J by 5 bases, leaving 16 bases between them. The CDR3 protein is CASSTRADGNEQYF. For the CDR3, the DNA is TGTGCCAGCAGCACCCGGGCCGACGGGAACGAGCAGTACTTC.

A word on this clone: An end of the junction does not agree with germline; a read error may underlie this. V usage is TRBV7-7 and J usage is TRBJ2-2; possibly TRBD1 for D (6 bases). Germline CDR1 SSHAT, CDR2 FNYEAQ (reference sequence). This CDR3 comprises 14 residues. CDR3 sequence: CASSPGSGAGELFF. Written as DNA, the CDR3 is TGTGCTAGCAGCCCGGGGTCAGGGGCCGGGGAGCTGTTTTTT.

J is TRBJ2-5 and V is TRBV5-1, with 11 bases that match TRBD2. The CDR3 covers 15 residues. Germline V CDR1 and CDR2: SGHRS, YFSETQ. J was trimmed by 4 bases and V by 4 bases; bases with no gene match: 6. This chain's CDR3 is CASSPGTSGIETQYF. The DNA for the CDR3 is TGCGCCAGCAGCCCAGGGACTAGCGGAATAGAGACCCAGTACTTC.

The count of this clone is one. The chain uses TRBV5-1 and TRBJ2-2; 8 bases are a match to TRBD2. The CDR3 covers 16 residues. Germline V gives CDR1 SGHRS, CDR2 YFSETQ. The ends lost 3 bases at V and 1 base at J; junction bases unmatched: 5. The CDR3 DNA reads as TGCGCCAGCAGCTCTCTACTAGCGGTGAACACCGGGGAGCTGTTTTTT. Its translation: CASSSLLAVNTGELFF.

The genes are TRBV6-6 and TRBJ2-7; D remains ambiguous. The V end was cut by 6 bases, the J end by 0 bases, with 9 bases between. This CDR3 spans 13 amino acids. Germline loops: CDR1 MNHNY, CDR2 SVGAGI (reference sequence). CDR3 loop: CASSPNYSYEQYF. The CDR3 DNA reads TGTGCCAGCAGCCCAAATTACTCCTACGAGCAGTACTTC.

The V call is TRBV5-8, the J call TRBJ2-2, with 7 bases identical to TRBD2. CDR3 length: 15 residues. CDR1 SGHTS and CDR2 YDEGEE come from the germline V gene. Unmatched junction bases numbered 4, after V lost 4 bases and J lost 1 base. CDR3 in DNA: TGTGCCAGCAGCACGGGACTAATGAACACCGGGGAGCTGTTTTTT. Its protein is CASSTGLMNTGELFF.

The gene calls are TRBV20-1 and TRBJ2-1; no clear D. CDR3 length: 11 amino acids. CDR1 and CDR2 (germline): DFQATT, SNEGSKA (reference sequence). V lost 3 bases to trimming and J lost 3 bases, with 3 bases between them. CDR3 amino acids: CSARYYNEQFF. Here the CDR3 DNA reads TGCAGTGCTAGGTACTACAATGAGCAGTTCTTC.

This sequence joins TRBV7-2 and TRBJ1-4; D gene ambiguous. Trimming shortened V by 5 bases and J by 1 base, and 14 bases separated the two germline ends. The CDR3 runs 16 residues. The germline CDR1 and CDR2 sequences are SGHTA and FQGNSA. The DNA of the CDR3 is TGTGCCAGCAGCCGGACGCCAGGCAGAACTAATGAAAAACTGTTTTTT. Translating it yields CASSRTPGRTNEKLFF.

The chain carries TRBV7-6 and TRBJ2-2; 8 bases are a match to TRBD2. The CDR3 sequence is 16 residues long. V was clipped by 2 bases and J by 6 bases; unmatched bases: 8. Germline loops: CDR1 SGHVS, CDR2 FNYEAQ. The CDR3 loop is CASSLISGSLSGELFF. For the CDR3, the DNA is TGTGCCAGCAGCTTAATAAGCGGGAGTTTGTCCGGGGAGCTGTTTTTT.

CDR3 residues: CASSYRGSVEETQYF. CDR3 DNA sequence: TGTGCCAGCAGTTACAGAGGGTCGGTTGAGGAGACCCAGTACTTC. V usage is TRBV6-5 and J usage is TRBJ2-5; D possibly corresponds to TRBD2 (5 bases). V lost 2 bases, J lost 5 bases, and 15 bases lay in between. Germline-derived CDR1 and CDR2 are MNHEY and SVGAGI. This CDR3 contains 15 residues.

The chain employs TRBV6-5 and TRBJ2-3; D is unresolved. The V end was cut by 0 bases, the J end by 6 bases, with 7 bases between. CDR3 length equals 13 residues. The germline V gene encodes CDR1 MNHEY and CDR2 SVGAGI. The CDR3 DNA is TGTGCCAGCAGTTACTCGGCCAAGGATACGCAGTATTTT. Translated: CASSYSAKDTQYF.

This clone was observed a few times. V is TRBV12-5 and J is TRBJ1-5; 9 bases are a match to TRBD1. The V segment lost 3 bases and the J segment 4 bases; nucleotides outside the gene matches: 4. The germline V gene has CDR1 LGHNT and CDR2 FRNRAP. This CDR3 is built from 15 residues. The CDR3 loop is CASGFTGGVNQPQHF. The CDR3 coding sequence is TGTGCTAGTGGTTTTACAGGGGGCGTGAATCAGCCCCAGCATTTT. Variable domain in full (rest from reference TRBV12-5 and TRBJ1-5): DARVTQTPRHKVTEMGQEVTMRCQPILGHNTVFWYRQTMMQGLELLAYFRNRAPLDDSGMPKDRFSAEMPDATLATLKIQPSEPRDSAVYFCASGFTGGVNQPQHFGDGTRLSIL.

The CDR3 DNA reads as TGCAGCGTACGGACAGGGTTTAGCAATGAGCAGTTCTTC. Its protein is CSVRTGFSNEQFF. V usage is TRBV29-1 and J usage is TRBJ2-1; 8 bases agree with TRBD1. CDR3 length: 13 amino acids. V lost 6 bases to trimming and J lost 6 bases; unmatched junction nucleotides: 7. Germline V CDR1 and CDR2: SQVTM, ANQGSEA.

The CDR3 loop is CASSEATRSPLHF. CDR3 in DNA: TGTGCCAGCAGTGAAGCTACCCGATCACCCCTCCACTTT. This rearrangement joins TRBV2 to TRBJ1-6; no reliable D call. Per germline, CDR1 SNHLY and CDR2 FYNNEI. Deletions cut 0 bases from V and 10 bases from J, with 7 bases between. This CDR3 spans 13 amino acids.

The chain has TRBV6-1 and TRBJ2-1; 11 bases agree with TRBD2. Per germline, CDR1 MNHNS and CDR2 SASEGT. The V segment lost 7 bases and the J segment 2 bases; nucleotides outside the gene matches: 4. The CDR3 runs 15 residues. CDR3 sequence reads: CASNIAGGPYNEQFF. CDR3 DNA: TGTGCCAGCAACATAGCGGGAGGGCCCTACAATGAGCAGTTCTTC.

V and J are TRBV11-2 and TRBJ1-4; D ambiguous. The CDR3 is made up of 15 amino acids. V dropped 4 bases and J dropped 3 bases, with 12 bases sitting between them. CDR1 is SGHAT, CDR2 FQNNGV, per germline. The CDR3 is CASSSGSRPNEKLFF. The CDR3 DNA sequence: TGTGCCAGCAGCTCGGGGTCTAGGCCTAATGAAAAACTGTTTTTT.

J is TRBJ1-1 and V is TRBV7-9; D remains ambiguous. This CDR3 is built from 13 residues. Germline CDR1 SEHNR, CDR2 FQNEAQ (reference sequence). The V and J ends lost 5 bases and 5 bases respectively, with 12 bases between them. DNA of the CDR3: TGTGCCAGCAGCCCTAGCGGTGAGACTGAAGCTTTCTTT. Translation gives CASSPSGETEAFF.

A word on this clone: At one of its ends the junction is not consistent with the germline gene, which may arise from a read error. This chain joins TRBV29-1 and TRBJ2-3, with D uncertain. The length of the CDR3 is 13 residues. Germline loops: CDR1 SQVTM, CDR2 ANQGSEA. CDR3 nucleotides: TGCAGCGTCGAAGGGCGGAGCACAGATACGCAGTATTTT. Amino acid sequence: CSVEGRSTDTQYF.

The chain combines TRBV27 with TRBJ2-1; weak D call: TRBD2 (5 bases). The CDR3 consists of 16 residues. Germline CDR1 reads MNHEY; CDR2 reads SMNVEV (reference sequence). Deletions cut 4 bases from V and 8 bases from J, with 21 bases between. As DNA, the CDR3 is TGTGCCAGCAGTTACTCGGTGGGAGCCCTTCTAGATGAGCAGTTCTTC. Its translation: CASSYSVGALLDEQFF.

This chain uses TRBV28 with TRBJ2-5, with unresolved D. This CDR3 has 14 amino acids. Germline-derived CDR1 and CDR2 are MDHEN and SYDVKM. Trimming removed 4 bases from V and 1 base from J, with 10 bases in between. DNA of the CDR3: TGTGCCAGCAGTTGCCACAAGGGCCAAGAGACCCAGTACTTC. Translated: CASSCHKGQETQYF.

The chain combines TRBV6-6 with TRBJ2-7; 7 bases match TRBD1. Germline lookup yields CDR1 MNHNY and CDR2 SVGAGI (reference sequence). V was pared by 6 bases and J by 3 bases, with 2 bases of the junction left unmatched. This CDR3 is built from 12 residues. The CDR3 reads CASRGGVYEQYF. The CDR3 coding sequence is TGTGCCAGCAGAGGGGGCGTCTACGAGCAGTACTTC.